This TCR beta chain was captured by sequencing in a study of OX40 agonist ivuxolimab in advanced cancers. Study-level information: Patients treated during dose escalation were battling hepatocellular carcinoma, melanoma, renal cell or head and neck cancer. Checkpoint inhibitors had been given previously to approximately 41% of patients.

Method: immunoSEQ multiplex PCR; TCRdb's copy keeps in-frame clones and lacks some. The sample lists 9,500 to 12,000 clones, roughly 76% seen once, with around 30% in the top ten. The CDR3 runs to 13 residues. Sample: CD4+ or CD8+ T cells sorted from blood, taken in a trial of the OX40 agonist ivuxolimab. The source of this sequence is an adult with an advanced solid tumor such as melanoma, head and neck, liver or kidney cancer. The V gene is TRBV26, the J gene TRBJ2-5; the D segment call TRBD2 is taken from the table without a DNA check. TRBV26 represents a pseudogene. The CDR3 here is CASSLSGGRTQYF. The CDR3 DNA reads TGTGCCAGCAGTTTATCGGGGGGGCGGACCCAGTACTTC.